Ten or more counts support the clone carrying this TCR beta chain. Its antigen is as yet unknown. Since the library was made to target alpha chains, this beta chain is a stray read and its abundance is not meaningful. This record belongs to a study of spatial heterogeneity in lung cancer. The CDR3 is 12 residues long. Germline V gene data show CDR1 as PRHDT and CDR2 as FYEKMQ (reference sequence). Trimming stripped 1 base from V and 3 bases from J, with 4 bases between. Every cDNA TCR molecule received its own unique molecular identifier. TCRdb processed the 5' RACE reads anew with MiXCR; each CDR3 protein has one entry. The sample lists about 13,000 distinct CDR3 sequences; about 6% were seen once. Study outcomes and limitations: Tumoral mutation counts were tracked by counts of expanded intratumoral alpha and beta TCRs.

Time point indicated: sample taken at primary tumor resection. The donors comprised roughly 71 untreated early-stage non-small cell lung cancer patients. Whole RNA obtained from tumor, nontumor lung or frozen PBMC underwent sequencing without sorting. Sequences were derived from lung tumor tissue, sampled at surgery. The V gene is TRBV13, the J gene TRBJ2-7; D unclear. This sequence was found in a female donor with early-stage non-small cell lung cancer. The CDR3 DNA reads as TGTGCCAGCAGCTTAGCCCTCTACGAGCAGTACTTC. As protein: CASSLALYEQYF.